The 7 T cell receptor beta chains given below trace back to one sample, sequenced in a study of a mutant IDH1 vaccine in newly diagnosed glioma (TCRdb year 2021). Antigens of these TCRs are unknown. Library creation used the immunoSEQ multiplex PCR assay. Imported from immuneACCESS, the table was reduced by TCRdb to in-frame sequences with V and J called. These copies leave out some clones; in studies compared against another copy, an unresolved V gene accounts for under half, and the cause of the remainder is not known. For this sample there are approximately 82,000 clones; over 75% appear just once. The ten largest clonotypes hold 2% to 2.5% of the sample. The time point label, as the study defines it: week 23, last vaccination. Each vaccine dose, consisting of 300 ug of a 20-mer mutant IDH1 peptide in Montanide, was administered subcutaneously with topical imiquimod. Sequenced here: PBMCs, sampled from a glioma patient whose treatment included an IDH1 peptide vaccine. These receptors all stem from a man aged 25-45 years with glioma. Some clones in this sample may be carry-over from other donors' samples.

This clone was picked up a small number of times. V and J are TRBV4-2 and TRBJ2-7, with unresolved D. Germline-derived CDR1 and CDR2 are LGHNA and YNFKEQ. The CDR3 runs to 12 residues. V gave up 3 bases and J gave up 7 bases, with 10 bases separating them. The CDR3 DNA sequence: TGTGCCAGCAGCCAGCCAGCGAGGGAGCAGTACTTC. Translation: CASSQPAREQYF.

This chain connects TRBV6-1 to TRBJ1-4; D is ambiguous. The CDR3 is 11 residues long. V lost 10 bases and J 11 bases, leaving 14 bases between the germline ends. Germline V gene data show CDR1 as MNHNS and CDR2 as SASEGT. CDR3 in DNA: TGTGCCACCGGTGGTGCGGGCAAACTGTTTTTT. This sequence encodes CATGGAGKLFF.

This clone appeared a few times. V usage is TRBV9 and J usage is TRBJ1-2; a possible D gene is TRBD1 (6 bases). The CDR3 covers 14 residues. Germline CDR1 and CDR2: SGDLS and YYNGEE. V lost 4 bases to trimming and J lost 6 bases, with 16 bases between them. The CDR3 is CASSRGGLMDGYTF. The DNA of the CDR3 is TGTGCCAGCAGCCGAGGGGGGCTAATGGATGGCTACACCTTC.

This clone came up a few times. The chain couples TRBV9 to TRBJ1-1; no definite D call. CDR3 size: 13 residues. Per the germline V gene, CDR1 is SGDLS and CDR2 is YYNGEE. Trimming left V 0 bases short and J 4 bases short, with 7 bases between. The CDR3 region is CASSVALSTEAFF. The CDR3, as DNA: TGTGCCAGCAGCGTAGCCCTGAGCACTGAAGCTTTCTTT. Full variable domain (rest looked up from reference TRBV9 and TRBJ1-1): DSGVTQTPKHLITATGQRVTLRCSPRSGDLSVYWYQQSLDQGLQFLIQYYNGEERAKGNILERFSAQQFPDLHSELNLSSLELGDSALYFCASSVALSTEAFFGQGTRLTVV.

V gene TRBV5-1 combines with J gene TRBJ1-1; 10 nucleotides agree with TRBD1. The CDR3 is 14 residues long. V dropped 4 bases and J dropped 6; count of bases not matched to a gene: 6. Germline values: CDR1 SGHRS, CDR2 YFSETQ. The CDR3 nucleotides are TGCGCCAGCAGCGGGAGGGGACAGGGGCCTGAAGCTTTCTTT. Translated: CASSGRGQGPEAFF.

This clone was detected a few times. This chain joins TRBV19 and TRBJ2-3, with TRBD1 matching 7 bases. V dropped 6 bases and J dropped 2; count of bases not matched to a gene: 5. This CDR3 region has 14 residues. Germline lookup yields CDR1 LNHDA and CDR2 SQIVND (reference sequence). CDR3 DNA: TGTGCCAGTAGGGCGACAGGGCCCACAGATACGCAGTATTTT. The encoded protein is CASRATGPTDTQYF.

The genes are TRBV4-1 and TRBJ2-7; unclear D gene. V was cut by 1 base and J by 0 bases, with 10 bases left in between. Germline CDR1 reads MGHRA; CDR2 reads YSYEKL. This CDR3 contains 15 residues. The CDR3 sequence is CASSQVALGSYEQYF. The CDR3 coding sequence is TGCGCCAGCAGCCAAGTTGCACTTGGCTCCTACGAGCAGTACTTC.